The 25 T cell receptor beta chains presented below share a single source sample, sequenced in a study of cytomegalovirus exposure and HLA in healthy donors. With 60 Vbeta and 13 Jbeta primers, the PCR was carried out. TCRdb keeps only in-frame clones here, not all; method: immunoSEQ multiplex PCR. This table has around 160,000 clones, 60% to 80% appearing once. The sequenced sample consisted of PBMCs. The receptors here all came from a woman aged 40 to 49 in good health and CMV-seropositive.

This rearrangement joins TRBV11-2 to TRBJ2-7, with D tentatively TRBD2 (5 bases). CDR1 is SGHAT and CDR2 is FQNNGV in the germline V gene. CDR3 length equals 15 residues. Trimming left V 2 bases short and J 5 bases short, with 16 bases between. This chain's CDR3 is CASSLSAGLRNEQYF. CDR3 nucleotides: TGTGCCAGCAGCTTATCTGCGGGCCTCAGGAACGAGCAGTACTTC.

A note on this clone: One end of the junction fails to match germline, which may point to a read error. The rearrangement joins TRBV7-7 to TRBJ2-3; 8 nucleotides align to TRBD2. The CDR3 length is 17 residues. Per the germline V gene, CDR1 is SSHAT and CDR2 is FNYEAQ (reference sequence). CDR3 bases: TGTGCTAGCAGCACTTCGGGGGTTAGCGGGGAGCCAGATACGCAGTATTTT. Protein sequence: CASSTSGVSGEPDTQYF. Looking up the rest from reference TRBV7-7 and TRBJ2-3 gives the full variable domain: GAGVSQSPRYKVTKRGQDVTLRCDPISSHATLYWYQQALGQGPEFLTYFNYEAQPDKSGLPSDRFSAERPEGSISTLTIQRTEQRDSAMYRCASSTSGVSGEPDTQYFGPGTRLTVL.

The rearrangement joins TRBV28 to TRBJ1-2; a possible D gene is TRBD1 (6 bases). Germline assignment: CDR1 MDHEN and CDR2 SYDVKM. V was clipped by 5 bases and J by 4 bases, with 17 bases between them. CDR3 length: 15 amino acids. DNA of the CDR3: TGTGCCAGCAGTACGCTTGGGCAGGGGCCCTATGGCTACACCTTC. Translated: CASSTLGQGPYGYTF.

CDR3: CASSLGSSFSGANVLTF. Written as DNA, the CDR3 is TGTGCCAGCTCACTAGGGAGCAGCTTCTCTGGGGCCAACGTCCTGACTTTC. The chain employs TRBV18 and TRBJ2-6, with D possibly TRBD2 on 5 matching bases. V lost 4 bases to trimming and J lost 0 bases, with 13 bases between them. This CDR3 region has 17 residues. The V gene's germline CDR1 is KGHSH and CDR2 LQKENI.

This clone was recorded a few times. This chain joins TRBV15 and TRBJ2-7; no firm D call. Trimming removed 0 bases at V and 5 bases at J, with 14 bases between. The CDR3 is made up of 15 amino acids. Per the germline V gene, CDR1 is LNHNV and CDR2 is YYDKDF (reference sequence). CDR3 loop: CATSRDRPPGNEQYF. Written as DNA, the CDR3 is TGTGCCACCAGCAGAGATCGACCCCCGGGTAACGAGCAGTACTTC.

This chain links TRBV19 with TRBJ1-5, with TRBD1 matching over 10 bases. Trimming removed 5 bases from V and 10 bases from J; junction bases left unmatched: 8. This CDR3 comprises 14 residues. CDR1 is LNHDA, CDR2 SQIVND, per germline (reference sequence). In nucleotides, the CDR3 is TGTGCCAGTAGTGTCCGGGACAGGGGTCCCCCCCAGCATTTT. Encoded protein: CASSVRDRGPPQHF.

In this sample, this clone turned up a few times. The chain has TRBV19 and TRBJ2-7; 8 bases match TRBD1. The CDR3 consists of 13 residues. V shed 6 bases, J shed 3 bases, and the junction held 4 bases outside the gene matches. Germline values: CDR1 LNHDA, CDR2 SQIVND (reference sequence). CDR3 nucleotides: TGTGCCAGTAGCCGGGACAGGAACTACGAGCAGTACTTC. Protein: CASSRDRNYEQYF.

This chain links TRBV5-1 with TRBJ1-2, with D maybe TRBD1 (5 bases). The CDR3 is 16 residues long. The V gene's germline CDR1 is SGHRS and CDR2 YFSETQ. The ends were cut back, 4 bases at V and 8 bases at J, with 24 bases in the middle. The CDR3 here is CASSPTRPGNARGYTF. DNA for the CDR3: TGCGCCAGCAGCCCCACACGGCCAGGGAACGCGCGAGGCTACACCTTC.

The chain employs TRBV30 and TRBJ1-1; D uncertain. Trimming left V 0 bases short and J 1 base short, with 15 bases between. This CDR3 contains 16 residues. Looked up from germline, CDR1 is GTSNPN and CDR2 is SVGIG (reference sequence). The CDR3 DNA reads TGTGCCTGGAGTGTTCTTGGAGTGTCACAGAACACTGAAGCTTTCTTT. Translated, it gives CAWSVLGVSQNTEAFF.

The CDR3 region is CASSSGEKNIQYF. In nucleotides, the CDR3 is TGTGCCAGCAGCTCGGGGGAGAAAAACATTCAGTACTTC. The chain couples TRBV5-4 to TRBJ2-4; TRBD2 might be the D (6 bases). The CDR3 has 13 amino acids. V shed 3 bases and J shed 4 bases, with 8 bases lying between them. Per germline, CDR1 SGHNT and CDR2 YYREEE (reference sequence).

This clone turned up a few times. In nucleotides, the CDR3 is TGTGCCAGCAGCAAAGTCTCAGCCCTAGCGGGAGGGCCTCGCGAGCAGTACTTC. Translated, it gives CASSKVSALAGGPREQYF. The chain employs TRBV21-1 and TRBJ2-7; the table's D call of TRBD2 was not tested on the DNA. TRBV21-1 is described as a pseudogene. The CDR3 consists of 18 residues.

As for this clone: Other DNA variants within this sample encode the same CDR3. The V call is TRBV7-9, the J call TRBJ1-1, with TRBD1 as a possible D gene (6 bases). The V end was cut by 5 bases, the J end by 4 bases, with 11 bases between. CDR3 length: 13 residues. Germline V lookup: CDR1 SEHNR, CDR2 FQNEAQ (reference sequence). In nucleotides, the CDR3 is TGTGCCAGCAGCCTAACAGGGTTCACTGAAGCTTTCTTT. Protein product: CASSLTGFTEAFF.

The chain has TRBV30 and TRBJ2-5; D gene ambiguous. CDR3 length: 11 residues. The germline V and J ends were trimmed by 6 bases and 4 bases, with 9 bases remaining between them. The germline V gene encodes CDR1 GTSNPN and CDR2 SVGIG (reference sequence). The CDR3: CACWNRETQYF. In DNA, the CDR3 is TGTGCCTGTTGGAACAGAGAGACCCAGTACTTC.

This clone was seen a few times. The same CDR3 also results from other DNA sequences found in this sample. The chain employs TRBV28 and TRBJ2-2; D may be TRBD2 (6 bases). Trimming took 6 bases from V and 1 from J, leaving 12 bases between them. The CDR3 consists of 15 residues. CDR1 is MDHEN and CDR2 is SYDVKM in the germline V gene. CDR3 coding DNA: TGTGCCAGCAGCTTGACTAGTCTGAACACCGGGGAGCTGTTTTTT. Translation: CASSLTSLNTGELFF.

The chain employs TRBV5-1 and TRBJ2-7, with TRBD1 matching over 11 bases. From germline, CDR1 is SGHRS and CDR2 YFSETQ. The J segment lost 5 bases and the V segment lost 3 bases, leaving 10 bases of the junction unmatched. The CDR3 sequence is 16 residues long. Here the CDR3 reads CASSSLRGTGGHEQYF. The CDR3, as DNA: TGCGCCAGCAGCTCCCTGCGGGGGACAGGGGGGCACGAGCAGTACTTC.

Written as DNA, the CDR3 is TGTGCCAGCAGCTTCGGGGGGCTGGACGAGCAGTACTTC. This gives the protein CASSFGGLDEQYF. V is TRBV7-9 and J is TRBJ2-7; TRBD2 might be the D (7 bases). The CDR3 length is 13 residues. With 3 bases removed from V and 5 bases from J, the gap between germline ends came to 11 bases. Germline values: CDR1 SEHNR, CDR2 FQNEAQ (reference sequence).

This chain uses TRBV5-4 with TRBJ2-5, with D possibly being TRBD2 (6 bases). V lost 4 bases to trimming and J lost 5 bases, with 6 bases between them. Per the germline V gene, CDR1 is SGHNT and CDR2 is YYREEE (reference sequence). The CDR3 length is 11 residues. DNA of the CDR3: TGTGCCAGCAGCGGGGGGGAGACCCAGTACTTC. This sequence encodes CASSGGETQYF. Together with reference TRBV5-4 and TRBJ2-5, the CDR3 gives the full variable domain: ETGVTQSPTHLIKTRGQQVTLRCSSQSGHNTVSWYQQALGQGPQFIFQYYREEENGRGNFPPRFSGLQFPNYSSELNVNALELDDSALYLCASSGGETQYFGPGTRLLVL.

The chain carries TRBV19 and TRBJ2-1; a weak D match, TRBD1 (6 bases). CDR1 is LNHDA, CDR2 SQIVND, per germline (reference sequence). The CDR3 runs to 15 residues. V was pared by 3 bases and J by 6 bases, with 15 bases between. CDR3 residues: CASSMGRGSGNEQFF. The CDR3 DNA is TGTGCCAGTAGTATGGGCAGGGGCTCCGGCAATGAGCAGTTCTTC. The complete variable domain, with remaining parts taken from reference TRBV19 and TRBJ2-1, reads DGGITQSPKYLFRKEGQNVTLSCEQNLNHDAMYWYRQDPGQGLRLIYYSQIVNDFQKGDIAEGYSVSREKKESFPLTVTSAQKNPTAFYLCASSMGRGSGNEQFFGPGTRLTVL.

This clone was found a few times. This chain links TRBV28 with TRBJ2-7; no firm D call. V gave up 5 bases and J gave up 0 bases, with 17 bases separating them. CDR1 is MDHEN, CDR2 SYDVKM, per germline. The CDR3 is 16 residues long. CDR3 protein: CASSHPQAGPSYEQYF. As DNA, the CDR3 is TGTGCCAGCAGTCACCCCCAGGCCGGCCCCTCCTACGAGCAGTACTTC.

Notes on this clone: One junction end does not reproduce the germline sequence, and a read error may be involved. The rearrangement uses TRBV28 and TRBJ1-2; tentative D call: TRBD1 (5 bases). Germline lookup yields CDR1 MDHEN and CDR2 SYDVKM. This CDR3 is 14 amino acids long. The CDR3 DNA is TGTGCCAGCAGTCTCACCGGGACTAAATATGGCTACACCTTC. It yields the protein CASSLTGTKYGYTF.

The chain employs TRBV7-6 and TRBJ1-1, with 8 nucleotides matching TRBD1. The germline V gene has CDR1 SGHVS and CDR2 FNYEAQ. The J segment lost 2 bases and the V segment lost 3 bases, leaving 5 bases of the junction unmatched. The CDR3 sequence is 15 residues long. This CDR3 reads CASSLRQGPNTEAFF. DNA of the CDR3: TGTGCCAGCAGCTTGCGACAGGGGCCAAACACTGAAGCTTTCTTT.

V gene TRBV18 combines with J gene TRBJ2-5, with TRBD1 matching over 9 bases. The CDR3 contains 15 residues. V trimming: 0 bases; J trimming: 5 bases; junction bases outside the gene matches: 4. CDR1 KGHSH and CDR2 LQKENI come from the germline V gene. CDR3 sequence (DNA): TGTGCCAGCTCACCACCAACAGGGGGCGACGAGACCCAGTACTTC. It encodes CASSPPTGGDETQYF.

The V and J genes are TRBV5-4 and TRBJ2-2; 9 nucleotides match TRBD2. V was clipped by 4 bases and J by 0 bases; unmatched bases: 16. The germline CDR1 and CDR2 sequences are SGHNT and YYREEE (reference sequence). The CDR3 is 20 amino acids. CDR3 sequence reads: CASSLGLATHRSANTGELFF. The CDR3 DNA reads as TGTGCCAGCAGCCTAGGACTAGCGACCCACCGGAGTGCGAACACCGGGGAGCTGTTTTTT.

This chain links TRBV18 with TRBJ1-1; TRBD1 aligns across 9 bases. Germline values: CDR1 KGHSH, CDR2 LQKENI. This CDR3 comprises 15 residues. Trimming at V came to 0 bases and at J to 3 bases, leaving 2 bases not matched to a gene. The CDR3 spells CASSPPTGGYTEAFF. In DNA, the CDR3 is TGTGCCAGCTCACCACCGACAGGGGGGTACACTGAAGCTTTCTTT.

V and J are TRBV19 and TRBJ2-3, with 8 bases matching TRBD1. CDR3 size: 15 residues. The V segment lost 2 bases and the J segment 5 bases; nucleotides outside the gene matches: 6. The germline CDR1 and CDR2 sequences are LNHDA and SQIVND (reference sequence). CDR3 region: CASSIRTGKGDTQYF. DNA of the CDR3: TGTGCCAGTAGTATAAGGACAGGGAAGGGAGATACGCAGTATTTT.